This TCR beta chain was recovered during a study of CD8 T cell repertoires and HIV-1 epitope variants. On the study more broadly: Cultures ran ten to eleven days, with IL-2, IL-7 and IL-15 added on days 3 and 7.

The assay was immunoSEQ multiplex PCR, and TCRdb's table has in-frame clones only and misses some. The table lists 5,000 to 7,500 clones, around 62% of them singletons. Study outcomes and limitations: No clonotypes responded to the TAALDMSHF plasma variant; roughly five recognized KF9, one HW9.

As for this clone: Its antigen is still unknown.

Sequences were obtained from cultured CD8+ T cells derived from PBMCs. The receptor was derived from a male donor with HIV.

As DNA, the CDR3 is TGCAGCGTTGCAGCGGGAGAACTCACTTACAATGAGCAGTTCTTC. Amino acid sequence: CSVAAGELTYNEQFF. This chain links TRBV29-1 with TRBJ2-1; TRBD2 matches at 8 bases. Germline trimming cut 4 bases from V and 4 bases from J; bases unmatched to any gene: 9. This CDR3 spans 15 amino acids. Per germline, CDR1 SQVTM and CDR2 ANQGSEA.